Below are 3 T cell receptor beta chains sequenced from a single sample in a study of blood T cell repertoires in COVID-19. The method was immunoSEQ multiplex PCR; TCRdb's version includes in-frame clones alone and lacks a portion of them. The table includes 270,000 or so clones, about 86% detected once. The sequencing sample was made of peripheral blood. These receptors were taken from a woman in her fifties or sixties with active or convalescent COVID-19.

The chain recombines TRBV15 with TRBJ1-3; no definite D call. CDR1 and CDR2 (germline): LNHNV, YYDKDF (reference sequence). This CDR3 contains 16 residues. V was trimmed by 6 bases and J by 2 bases, leaving 17 bases between them. CDR3 protein: CATRQIGGVPGNTIYF. The CDR3 DNA is TGTGCCACCAGGCAAATCGGCGGGGTGCCTGGAAACACCATATATTTT.

The genes are TRBV10-3 and TRBJ1-1; unclear D gene. The V and J ends lost 8 bases and 0 bases respectively, with 10 bases between them. The germline V gene encodes CDR1 ENHRY and CDR2 SYGVKD. This CDR3 contains 13 residues. The CDR3 loop reads CAILPGMNTEAFF. CDR3 nucleotides: TGTGCCATCTTGCCGGGGATGAACACTGAAGCTTTCTTT.

In its sample, this clone was seen once. In DNA, the CDR3 is TGTGCCAGCAGCCCTGGCTGGGCCGCTCAATATGGCTACACCTTC. This encodes CASSPGWAAQYGYTF. V is TRBV5-6 and J is TRBJ1-2, with D hard to call. V lost 4 bases and J lost 5, with 18 bases in between. Germline V gene sequence: CDR1 SGHDT, CDR2 YYEEEE. The CDR3 has 15 amino acids.